These 21 T cell receptor beta chains were all obtained from the same sample, sequenced in a study of cytomegalovirus exposure and HLA in healthy donors. The PCR was carried out with 60 Vbeta primers and 13 Jbeta primers. Method: immunoSEQ multiplex PCR; TCRdb's copy keeps in-frame clones and lacks some. The profile shows about 210,000 clones, approximately 85% of them singletons. The specimen sequenced was PBMCs. These TCRs come from a girl aged 2 to 10 in good health and CMV-seronegative.

V and J are TRBV5-1 and TRBJ2-7, with 9 bases fitting TRBD2. Germline loops: CDR1 SGHRS, CDR2 YFSETQ. Trimming removed 4 bases from V and 3 bases from J; junction bases left unmatched: 11. The CDR3 length is 16 residues. DNA for the CDR3: TGCGCCAGCAGCCCACCCGGGACTAGCTGGAACTACGAGCAGTACTTC. It yields the protein CASSPPGTSWNYEQYF.

This rearrangement joins TRBV10-3 to TRBJ2-7, with a tentative D call TRBD2 (6 bases). Germline loops: CDR1 ENHRY, CDR2 SYGVKD. This CDR3 comprises 14 residues. The V gene lost 4 bases and the J gene lost 1 base, with 11 bases spanning the gap. CDR3 amino acids: CAISVTSRSYEQYF. The CDR3 nucleotides are TGTGCCATCAGTGTTACTAGCCGTTCCTACGAGCAGTACTTC.

The rearrangement uses TRBV5-4 and TRBJ1-4; D might be TRBD1 (5 bases). This CDR3 comprises 15 residues. V lost 4 bases, J lost 6 bases, and 16 bases lay in between. The V gene's germline CDR1 is SGHNT and CDR2 YYREEE (reference sequence). This CDR3 reads CASSRRDSPYEKLFF. In DNA form, the CDR3 reads TGTGCCAGCAGCCGTCGCGACAGCCCCTATGAAAAACTGTTTTTT.

This chain joins TRBV6-6 and TRBJ2-3; 12 nucleotides align to TRBD2. Looked up from germline, CDR1 is MNHNY and CDR2 is SVGAGI (reference sequence). J lost 14 bases, V lost 2 bases, and 11 bases had no gene match. The CDR3 has 15 residues. The CDR3 coding sequence is TGTGCCAGCAGTTACCTGACTAGCGGGGGCCTCGACCGGTATTTT. This translates into CASSYLTSGGLDRYF.

The chain joins TRBV5-4 to TRBJ2-7; 14 positions match TRBD2. The CDR3 totals 16 residues. Germline CDR1 SGHNT, CDR2 YYREEE (reference sequence). V lost 4 bases and J lost 4; bases outside the gene matches: 7. The CDR3 is CASSGTSGSGVYEQYF. The CDR3 DNA reads as TGTGCCAGCAGCGGGACTAGCGGGAGTGGAGTGTACGAGCAGTACTTC.

Here the CDR3 DNA reads TGTGCCAGCAGTGTACTAGCGGGGGGGCCGGTTGAGCAGTTCTTC. It specifies CASSVLAGGPVEQFF. The V gene is TRBV6-5, the J gene TRBJ2-1, with 13 bases lining up with TRBD2. V was clipped by 5 bases and J by 9 bases; unmatched bases: 7. The CDR3 loop spans 15 amino acids. Germline V gives CDR1 MNHEY, CDR2 SVGAGI.

The V gene is TRBV27, the J gene TRBJ2-7; 10 nucleotides align to TRBD2. The CDR3 is 14 residues long. J lost 2 bases, V lost 4 bases, and 2 bases had no gene match. Per the germline V gene, CDR1 is MNHEY and CDR2 is SMNVEV (reference sequence). The chain's CDR3 is CASSWLAGAYEQYF. The CDR3 DNA is TGTGCCAGCAGTTGGCTAGCGGGGGCCTACGAGCAGTACTTC.

This chain joins TRBV7-2 and TRBJ2-7, with unresolved D. CDR3 size: 14 residues. V was cut by 0 bases and J by 4 bases, with 10 bases left in between. Per germline, CDR1 SGHTA and CDR2 FQGNSA. The CDR3 protein is CASSLAGQEYEQYF. CDR3 sequence (DNA): TGTGCCAGCAGCTTAGCAGGCCAGGAATACGAGCAGTACTTC.

Concerning this clone: Its ends do not fully match the called genes, so a read error is possible. The rearrangement joins TRBV7-3 to TRBJ1-2; D is ambiguous. The CDR3 runs to 13 residues. Looked up from germline, CDR1 is SGHTA and CDR2 is FQGTGA. This chain's CDR3 is CASSGQVLYGYPF. In nucleotides, the CDR3 is TGTGCCAGCAGCGGGCAGGTCCTGTATGGCTACCCCTTC.

Of note for this clone: The junction does not match germline at one end; this may be a read error. The V and J genes are TRBV7-9 and TRBJ2-7, with D uncertain. The V gene's germline CDR1 is SEHNR and CDR2 FQNEAQ (reference sequence). The CDR3 runs to 15 residues. For the CDR3, the DNA is TGTTCCAGCAGCTTAGGGTCACTATTAACCTACGAGCAGTACTTC. Translated: CSSSLGSLLTYEQYF. Full variable domain (rest looked up from reference TRBV7-9 and TRBJ2-7): DTGVSQNPRHKITKRGQNVTFRCDPISEHNRLYWYRQTLGQGPEFLTYFQNEAQLEKSRLLSDRFSAERPKGSFSTLEIQRTEQGDSAMYLCSSSLGSLLTYEQYFGPGTRLTVT.

This chain links TRBV19 with TRBJ2-3, with TRBD2 matching 10 bases. Germline V gene sequence: CDR1 LNHDA, CDR2 SQIVND (reference sequence). V trimming: 3 bases; J trimming: 1 base; junction bases outside the gene matches: 4. CDR3 length equals 16 residues. The CDR3 DNA sequence: TGTGCCAGTAGTATTCCCGGGACTAGCGGCACAGATACGCAGTATTTT. Amino acids: CASSIPGTSGTDTQYF.

This clone appeared a single time. V gene TRBV9 combines with J gene TRBJ1-6; TRBD1 matches at 9 bases. V was clipped by 3 bases and J by 6 bases; unmatched bases: 7. This CDR3 is 16 amino acids long. CDR1 and CDR2 from the germline V gene are SGDLS and YYNGEE. This chain's CDR3 is CASSAREGQGNSPLHF. The CDR3 DNA is TGTGCCAGCAGCGCCCGAGAGGGACAGGGTAATTCACCCCTCCACTTT.

V is TRBV30 and J is TRBJ1-2; weak D call: TRBD1 (6 bases). The V gene lost 3 bases and the J gene lost 2 bases, with 10 bases spanning the gap. The CDR3 length is 13 residues. The germline CDR1 and CDR2 sequences are GTSNPN and SVGIG (reference sequence). CDR3 nucleotide sequence: TGTGCCTGGAGCCATACAGGGAACTATGGCTACACCTTC. It is translated as CAWSHTGNYGYTF.

The chain uses TRBV18 and TRBJ2-7; possibly TRBD2 for D (7 bases). The V end lost 4 bases, the J end lost 5 bases, and 9 bases lay between the germline ends. This CDR3 spans 12 amino acids. Per germline, CDR1 KGHSH and CDR2 LQKENI. CDR3: CASSQGGDEQYF. CDR3 in DNA: TGTGCCAGCTCACAGGGGGGGGACGAGCAGTACTTC.

V and J are TRBV30 and TRBJ2-3, with D possibly matching TRBD2 (6 bases). V was shortened by 1 base and J by 7 bases, with 12 bases between the two germline ends. Germline loops: CDR1 GTSNPN, CDR2 SVGIG (reference sequence). The CDR3 has 13 residues. The CDR3 sequence is CAWSGVAVNTQYF. The CDR3 region has the DNA TGTGCCTGGAGTGGCGTAGCGGTCAATACGCAGTATTTT.

The chain is built from TRBV6-6 and TRBJ2-3; D gene ambiguous. The CDR3 sequence is 11 residues long. Germline V gene lookup returns CDR1 MNHNY and CDR2 SVGAGI (reference sequence). Trimming left V 2 bases short and J 6 bases short, with 3 bases between. The CDR3 coding sequence is TGTGCCAGCAGTTACCGGGATACGCAGTATTTT. The encoded protein is CASSYRDTQYF.

The chain combines TRBV30 with TRBJ1-2, with D perhaps matching TRBD1 (6 bases). V was pared by 3 bases and J by 0 bases, with 11 bases between. Per germline, CDR1 GTSNPN and CDR2 SVGIG (reference sequence). The CDR3 has 14 amino acids. The CDR3 DNA follows: TGTGCCTGGAGCCCCCACAGGGCTAACTATGGCTACACCTTC. It codes for CAWSPHRANYGYTF. The full variable domain, its missing parts supplied by reference TRBV30 and TRBJ1-2, is SQTIHQWPATLVQPVGSPLSLECTVEGTSNPNLYWYRQAAGRGLQLLFYSVGIGQISSEVPQNLSASRPQDRQFILSSKKLLLSDSGFYLCAWSPHRANYGYTFGSGTRLTVV.

About this clone: Lacking the conserved final phenylalanine or tryptophan, this CDR3 likely reflects a read error. The V gene is TRBV7-9, the J gene TRBJ2-7; 9 bases agree with TRBD1. This CDR3 region has 15 residues. J lost 2 bases, V lost 3 bases, and 5 bases had no gene match. Germline V gene data show CDR1 as SEHNR and CDR2 as FQNEAQ (reference sequence). CDR3 residues: CASSLRTGVPYEQYL. The CDR3 nucleotides are TGTGCCAGCAGCTTGAGGACAGGGGTCCCCTACGAGCAGTACCTC.

The chain has TRBV5-1 and TRBJ1-1; TRBD1 is a possible D gene (5 bases). Per germline, CDR1 SGHRS and CDR2 YFSETQ. Trimming cost V 1 base and J 4 bases, with 14 bases left between them. CDR3 length equals 15 residues. Here the CDR3 reads CASSLKGAVSTEAFF. The CDR3 nucleotides are TGCGCCAGCAGCTTGAAAGGGGCGGTGAGCACTGAAGCTTTCTTT. The full variable domain, in which reference TRBV5-1 and TRBJ1-1 provide the parts outside the CDR3, is KAGVTQTPRYLIKTRGQQVTLSCSPISGHRSVSWYQQTPGQGLQFLFEYFSETQRNKGNFPGRFSGRQFSNSRSEMNVSTLELGDSALYLCASSLKGAVSTEAFFGQGTRLTVV.

This clone was counted a single time. This rearrangement joins TRBV6-6 to TRBJ2-2; 8 bases match TRBD1. J lost 4 bases, V lost 5 bases, and 6 bases had no gene match. This CDR3 comprises 15 residues. CDR1 and CDR2 (germline): MNHNY, SVGAGI (reference sequence). CDR3 sequence: CASSLRTGLTGELFF. The DNA of the CDR3 is TGTGCCAGCAGTCTCCGGACAGGGCTCACCGGGGAGCTGTTTTTT.

The V gene is TRBV19, the J gene TRBJ1-5; tentatively, D is TRBD1 (6 bases). Germline V gives CDR1 LNHDA, CDR2 SQIVND (reference sequence). The CDR3 runs 15 residues. Trimming cost V 5 bases and J 2 bases, with 13 bases left between them. The CDR3 DNA sequence: TGTGCCAGTAGTCCCTTGGACAGACGCAATCAGCCCCAGCATTTT. Translated, it gives CASSPLDRRNQPQHF.